At least ten counts were recorded for the clone carrying this T cell receptor beta chain. This sample stems from a study of CD8 T cells in ankylosing spondylitis. MiXCR was run by TCRdb on the 5' RACE reads, yielding one entry per CDR3 protein. The data hold 7,500 to 10,000 distinct CDR3 sequences, with around 5.5% observed a single time. CDR3 length: 16 amino acids. Trimming cost V 4 bases and J 8 bases, with 24 bases left between them. Germline V gives CDR1 SGDLS, CDR2 YYNGEE. The sequence was collected from a female donor with ankylosing spondylitis or in good health (not recorded which). V gene TRBV9 combines with J gene TRBJ1-2; D is unclear. Sample: blood, either unsorted or a sorted T cell fraction (not recorded which). In DNA, the CDR3 is TGTGCCAGCAGCCCAACCCCCGGAGTTGGGGAAGAAGGCTACACCTTC. Protein sequence: CASSPTPGVGEEGYTF.